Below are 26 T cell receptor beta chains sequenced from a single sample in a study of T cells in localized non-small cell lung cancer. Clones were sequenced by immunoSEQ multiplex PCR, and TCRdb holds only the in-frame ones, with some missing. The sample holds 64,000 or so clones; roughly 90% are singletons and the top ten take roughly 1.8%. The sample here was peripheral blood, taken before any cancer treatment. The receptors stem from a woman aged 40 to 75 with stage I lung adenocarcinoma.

The CDR3 coding sequence is TGTGCCAGCAGTAACGAGCCCGGATCCTATGGCTACACCTTC. Translating it yields CASSNEPGSYGYTF. V and J are TRBV28 and TRBJ1-2, with D hard to call. This CDR3 region has 14 residues. V was shortened by 5 bases and J by 4 bases, with 14 bases between the two germline ends. Germline CDR1 and CDR2: MDHEN and SYDVKM.

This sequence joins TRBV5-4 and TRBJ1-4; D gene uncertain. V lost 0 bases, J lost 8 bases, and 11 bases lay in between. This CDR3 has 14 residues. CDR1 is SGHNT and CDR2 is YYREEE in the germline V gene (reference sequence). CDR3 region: CASSLDVGSEKLFF. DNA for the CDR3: TGTGCCAGCAGCTTGGATGTAGGATCCGAAAAACTGTTTTTT.

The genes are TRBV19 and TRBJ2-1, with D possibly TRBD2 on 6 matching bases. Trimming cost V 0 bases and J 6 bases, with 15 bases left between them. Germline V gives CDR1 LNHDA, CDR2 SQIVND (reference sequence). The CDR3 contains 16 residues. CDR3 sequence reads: CASSIDSPRGANEQFF. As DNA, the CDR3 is TGTGCCAGTAGTATAGATTCCCCGCGCGGGGCCAATGAGCAGTTCTTC.

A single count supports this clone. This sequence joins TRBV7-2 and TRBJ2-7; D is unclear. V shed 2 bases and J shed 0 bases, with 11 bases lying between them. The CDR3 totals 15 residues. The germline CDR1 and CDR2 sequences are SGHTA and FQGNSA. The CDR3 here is CASSLQDGSSYEQYF. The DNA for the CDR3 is TGTGCCAGCAGCTTACAGGACGGATCCTCCTACGAGCAGTACTTC.

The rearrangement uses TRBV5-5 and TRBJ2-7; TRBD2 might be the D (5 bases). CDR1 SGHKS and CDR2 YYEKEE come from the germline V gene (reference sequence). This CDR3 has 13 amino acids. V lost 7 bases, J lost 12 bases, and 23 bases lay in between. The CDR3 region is CASGRIEGESWYF. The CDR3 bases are TGTGCCAGCGGTCGTATTGAGGGAGAATCGTGGTACTTC.

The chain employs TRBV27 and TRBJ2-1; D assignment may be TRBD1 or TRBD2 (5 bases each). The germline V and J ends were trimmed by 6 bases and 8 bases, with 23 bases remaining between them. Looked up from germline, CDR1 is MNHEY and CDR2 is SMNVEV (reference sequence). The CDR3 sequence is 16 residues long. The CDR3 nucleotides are TGTGCCAGCAGCCCTCAGGGAACTAGGGAAATCGATGAGCAGTTCTTC. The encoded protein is CASSPQGTREIDEQFF.

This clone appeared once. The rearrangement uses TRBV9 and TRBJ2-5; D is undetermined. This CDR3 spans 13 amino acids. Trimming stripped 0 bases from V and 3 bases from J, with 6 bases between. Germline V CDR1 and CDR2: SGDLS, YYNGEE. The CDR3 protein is CASSVDHKETQYF. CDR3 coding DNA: TGTGCCAGCAGCGTAGATCATAAAGAGACCCAGTACTTC.

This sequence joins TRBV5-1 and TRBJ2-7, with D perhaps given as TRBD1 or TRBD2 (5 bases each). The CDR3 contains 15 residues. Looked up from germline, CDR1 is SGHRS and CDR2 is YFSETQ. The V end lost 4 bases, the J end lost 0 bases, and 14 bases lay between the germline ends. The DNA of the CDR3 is TGCGCCAGCAGCACGGCCGGGACGCGCTCCTACGAGCAGTACTTC. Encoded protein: CASSTAGTRSYEQYF. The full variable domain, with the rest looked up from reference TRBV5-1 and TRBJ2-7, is KAGVTQTPRYLIKTRGQQVTLSCSPISGHRSVSWYQQTPGQGLQFLFEYFSETQRNKGNFPGRFSGRQFSNSRSEMNVSTLELGDSALYLCASSTAGTRSYEQYFGPGTRLTVT.

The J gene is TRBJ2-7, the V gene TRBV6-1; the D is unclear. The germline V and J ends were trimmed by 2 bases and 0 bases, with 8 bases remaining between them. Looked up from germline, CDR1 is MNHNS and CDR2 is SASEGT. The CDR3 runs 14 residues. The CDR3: CASSERVGSYEQYF. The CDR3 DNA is TGTGCCAGCAGTGAAAGGGTGGGCTCCTACGAGCAGTACTTC.

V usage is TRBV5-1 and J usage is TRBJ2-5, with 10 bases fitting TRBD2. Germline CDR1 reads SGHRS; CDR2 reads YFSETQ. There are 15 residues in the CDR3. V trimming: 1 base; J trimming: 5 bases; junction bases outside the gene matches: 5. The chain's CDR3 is CASSLMSSGSETQYF. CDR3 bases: TGCGCCAGCAGCTTGATGTCTAGCGGGAGCGAGACCCAGTACTTC.

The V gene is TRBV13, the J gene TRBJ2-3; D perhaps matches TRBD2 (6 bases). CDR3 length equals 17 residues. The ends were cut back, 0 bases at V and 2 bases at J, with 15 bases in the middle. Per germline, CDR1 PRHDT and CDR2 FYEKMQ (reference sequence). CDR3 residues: CASSLGGGIAITDTQYF. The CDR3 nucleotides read TGTGCCAGCAGCTTAGGTGGGGGGATAGCGATCACAGATACGCAGTATTTT.

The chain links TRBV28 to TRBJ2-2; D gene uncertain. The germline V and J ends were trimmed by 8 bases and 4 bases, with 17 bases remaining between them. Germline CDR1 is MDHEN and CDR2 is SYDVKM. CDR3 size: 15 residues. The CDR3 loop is CASAPYGVGTGELFF. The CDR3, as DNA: TGTGCCAGCGCCCCTTATGGGGTTGGCACCGGGGAGCTGTTTTTT.

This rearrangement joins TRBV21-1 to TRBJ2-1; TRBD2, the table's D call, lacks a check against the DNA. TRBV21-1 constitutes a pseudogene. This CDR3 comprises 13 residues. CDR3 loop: CASSKRVLNEQFF. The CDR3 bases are TGTGCCAGCAGCAAGCGGGTTCTCAATGAGCAGTTCTTC.

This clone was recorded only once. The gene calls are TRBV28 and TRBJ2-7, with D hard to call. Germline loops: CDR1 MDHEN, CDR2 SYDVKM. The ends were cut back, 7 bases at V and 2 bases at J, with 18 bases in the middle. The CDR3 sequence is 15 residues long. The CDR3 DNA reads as TGTGCCAGCACCCTTAGGGCAGACGGACCCTACGAGCAGTACTTC. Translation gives CASTLRADGPYEQYF. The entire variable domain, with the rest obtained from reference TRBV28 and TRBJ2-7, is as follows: DVKVTQSSRYLVKRTGEKVFLECVQDMDHENMFWYRQDPGLGLRLIYFSYDVKMKEKGDIPEGYSVSREKKERFSLILESASTNQTSMYLCASTLRADGPYEQYFGPGTRLTVT.

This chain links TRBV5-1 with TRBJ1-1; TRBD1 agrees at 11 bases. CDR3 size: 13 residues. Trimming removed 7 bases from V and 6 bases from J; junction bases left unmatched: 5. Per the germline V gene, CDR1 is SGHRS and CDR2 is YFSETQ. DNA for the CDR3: TGCGCCAGCGGGACAGGGGGAATTGCTGAAGCTTTCTTT. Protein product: CASGTGGIAEAFF.

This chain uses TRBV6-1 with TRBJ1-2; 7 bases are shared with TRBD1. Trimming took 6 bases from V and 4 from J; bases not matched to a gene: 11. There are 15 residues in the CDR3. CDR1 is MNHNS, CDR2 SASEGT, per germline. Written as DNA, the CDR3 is TGTGCCAGCAGCCAAGATAGGGACAGAATCTATGGCTACACCTTC. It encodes CASSQDRDRIYGYTF.

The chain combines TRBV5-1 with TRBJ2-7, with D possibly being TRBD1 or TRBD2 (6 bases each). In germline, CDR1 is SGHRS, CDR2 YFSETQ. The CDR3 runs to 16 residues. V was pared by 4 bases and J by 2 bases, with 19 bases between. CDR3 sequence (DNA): TGCGCCAGCAGCCCCCGAGGAGGGGGAACCGCCTACGAGCAGTACTTC. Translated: CASSPRGGGTAYEQYF. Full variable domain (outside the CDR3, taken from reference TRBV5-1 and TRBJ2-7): KAGVTQTPRYLIKTRGQQVTLSCSPISGHRSVSWYQQTPGQGLQFLFEYFSETQRNKGNFPGRFSGRQFSNSRSEMNVSTLELGDSALYLCASSPRGGGTAYEQYFGPGTRLTVT.

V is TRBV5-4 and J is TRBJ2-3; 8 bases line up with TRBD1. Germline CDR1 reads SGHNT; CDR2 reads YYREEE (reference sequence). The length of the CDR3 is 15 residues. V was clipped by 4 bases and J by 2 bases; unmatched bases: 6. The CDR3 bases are TGTGCCAGCAGCGCGACAGGGGACAACACAGATACGCAGTATTTT. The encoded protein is CASSATGDNTDTQYF.

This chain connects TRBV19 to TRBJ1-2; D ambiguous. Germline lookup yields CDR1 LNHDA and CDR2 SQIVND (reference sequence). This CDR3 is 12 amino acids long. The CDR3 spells CVSGSDRYGYTF. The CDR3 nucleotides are TGTGTTTCAGGCTCAGATCGCTATGGCTACACCTTC.

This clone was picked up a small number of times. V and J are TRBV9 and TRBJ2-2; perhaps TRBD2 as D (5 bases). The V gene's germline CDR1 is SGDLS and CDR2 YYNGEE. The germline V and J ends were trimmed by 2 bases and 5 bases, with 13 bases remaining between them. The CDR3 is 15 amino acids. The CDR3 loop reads CASSVFGVKTGELFF. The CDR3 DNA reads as TGTGCCAGCAGCGTGTTCGGGGTGAAAACCGGGGAGCTGTTTTTT.

CDR3 sequence reads: CAWSVQGFYGYTF. In nucleotides, the CDR3 is TGTGCCTGGAGTGTACAGGGCTTCTATGGCTACACCTTC. V usage is TRBV30 and J usage is TRBJ1-2, with TRBD1 as a possible D gene (6 bases). The V gene lost 0 bases and the J gene lost 4 bases, with 9 bases spanning the gap. This CDR3 has 13 residues. Germline CDR1 is GTSNPN and CDR2 is SVGIG (reference sequence). Complete variable domain (other parts from reference TRBV30 and TRBJ1-2): SQTIHQWPATLVQPVGSPLSLECTVEGTSNPNLYWYRQAAGRGLQLLFYSVGIGQISSEVPQNLSASRPQDRQFILSSKKLLLSDSGFYLCAWSVQGFYGYTFGSGTRLTVV.

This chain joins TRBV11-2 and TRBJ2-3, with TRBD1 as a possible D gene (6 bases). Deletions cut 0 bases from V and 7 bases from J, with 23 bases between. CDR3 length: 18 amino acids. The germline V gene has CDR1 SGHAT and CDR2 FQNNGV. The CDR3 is CASSLEGHTAGTRNTQYF. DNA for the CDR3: TGTGCCAGCAGCTTAGAGGGGCATACGGCAGGGACAAGGAATACGCAGTATTTT. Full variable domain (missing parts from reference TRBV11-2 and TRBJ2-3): EAGVAQSPRYKIIEKRQSVAFWCNPISGHATLYWYQQILGQGPKLLIQFQNNGVVDDSQLPKDRFSAERLKGVDSTLKIQPAKLEDSAVYLCASSLEGHTAGTRNTQYFGPGTRLTVL.

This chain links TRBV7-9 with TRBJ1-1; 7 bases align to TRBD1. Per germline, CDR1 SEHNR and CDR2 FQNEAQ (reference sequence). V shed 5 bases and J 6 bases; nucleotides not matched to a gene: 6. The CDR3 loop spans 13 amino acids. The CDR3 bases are TGTGCCAGCAGCCCTGGGGGACAGTCTGAAGCTTTCTTT. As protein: CASSPGGQSEAFF. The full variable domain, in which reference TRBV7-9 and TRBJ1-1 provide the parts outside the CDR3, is DTGVSQNPRHKITKRGQNVTFRCDPISEHNRLYWYRQTLGQGPEFLTYFQNEAQLEKSRLLSDRFSAERPKGSFSTLEIQRTEQGDSAMYLCASSPGGQSEAFFGQGTRLTVV.

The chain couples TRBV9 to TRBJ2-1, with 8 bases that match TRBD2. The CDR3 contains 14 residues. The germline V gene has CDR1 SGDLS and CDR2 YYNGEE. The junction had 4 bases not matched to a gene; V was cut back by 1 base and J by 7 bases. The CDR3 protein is CASSVSTSGNEQFF. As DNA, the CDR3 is TGTGCCAGCAGCGTATCAACTAGCGGTAATGAGCAGTTCTTC.

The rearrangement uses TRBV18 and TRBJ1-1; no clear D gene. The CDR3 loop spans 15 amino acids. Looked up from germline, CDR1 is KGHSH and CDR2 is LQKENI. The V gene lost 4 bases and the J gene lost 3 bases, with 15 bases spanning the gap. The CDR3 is CASSLWDESDTEAFF. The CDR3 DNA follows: TGTGCCAGCTCACTGTGGGATGAGAGCGACACTGAAGCTTTCTTT.

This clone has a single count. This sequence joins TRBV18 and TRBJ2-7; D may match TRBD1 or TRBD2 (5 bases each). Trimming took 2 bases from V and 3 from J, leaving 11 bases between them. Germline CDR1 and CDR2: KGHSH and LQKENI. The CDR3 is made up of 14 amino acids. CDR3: CASSPGTEGYEQYF. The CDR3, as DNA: TGTGCCAGCTCACCAGGGACGGAAGGCTACGAGCAGTACTTC.